This record looks at one T cell receptor beta chain sequence and its context. Its antigen is not known. The data originate from a study of beta chain features in type 1 diabetes. Findings and caveats of the study: The naive, central memory and Treg TCRB repertoires of patients appeared to be more similar to one another than those of healthy donors. Insertions were fewer and deletions more numerous at VDJ junctions in type 1 diabetes patients.

As every portion of the isolated RNA was reverse transcribed, the sequencing read expressed TCRB transcripts. Clones were read by immunoSEQ multiplex PCR, and TCRdb kept only the in-frame ones, dropping some. The data show some 500,000 clones, about an eighth seen once. This CDR3 spans 15 amino acids. Germline V gene sequence: CDR1 MGHDK, CDR2 SYGVNS. V shed 3 bases, J shed 3 bases, and the junction held 5 bases outside the gene matches. J is TRBJ2-5 and V is TRBV25-1, with 9 nucleotides matching TRBD1. Sequencing was done on a sample of naive CD4+ T cells from blood. The TCR was taken from a woman aged 18-29 years in good health. The CDR3 region has the DNA TGTGCCAGCAGTGATCCGGGACAGGGTGAAGAGACCCAGTACTTC. Translating it yields CASSDPGQGEETQYF.